The 29 T cell receptor beta chains below all came from one sample that was sequenced in a study of blood T cells in healthy people across ages. A second PCR of about 6 to 11 cycles used a sample-barcoded 5' primer and a J-beta primer mix. TCRdb passed the 5' RACE reads through MiXCR, listing each CDR3 protein once. Of some 850,000 distinct CDR3 sequences detected, roughly 25% appear once; the ten largest clones hold under 3%. In addition, the sample was reused for a study of T cells of mothers and their children.

The source material was blood. Every receptor here comes from a boy aged 10-17 years in good health.

J is TRBJ2-1 and V is TRBV20-1, with TRBD2 identical over 7 bases. J lost 0 bases, V lost 6 bases, and 11 bases had no gene match. From germline, CDR1 is DFQATT and CDR2 SNEGSKA (reference sequence). This CDR3 is built from 16 residues. Here the CDR3 DNA reads TGCAGTGCAGGCGGTGGGGAGCGGGGCTCCTACAATGAGCAGTTCTTC. Its translation is CSAGGGERGSYNEQFF.

The chain uses TRBV9 and TRBJ2-5; the D is unclear. The germline gives CDR1 SGDLS, CDR2 YYNGEE. This CDR3 is 15 amino acids long. Trimming took 0 bases from V and 2 from J, leaving 11 bases between them. The CDR3 bases are TGTGCCAGCAGCGTAGGTGGGTTGGCGCAAGAGACCCAGTACTTC. Translating it yields CASSVGGLAQETQYF.

This chain uses TRBV6-6 with TRBJ1-1; perhaps TRBD1 as D (6 bases). The CDR3 sequence is 13 residues long. The germline V gene encodes CDR1 MNHNY and CDR2 SVGAGI (reference sequence). V was cut by 6 bases and J by 1 base, with 9 bases left in between. DNA for the CDR3: TGTGCCAGCAGCGAGACAGGGAACACTGAAGCTTTCTTT. Its translation is CASSETGNTEAFF.

The chain has TRBV18 and TRBJ1-4, with D uncertain. The germline V gene has CDR1 KGHSH and CDR2 LQKENI. V was shortened by 1 base and J by 8 bases, with 14 bases between the two germline ends. The length of the CDR3 is 15 residues. The CDR3 DNA reads as TGTGCCAGCTCACCACTCCCCGGTTTGGGAGAAAAACTGTTTTTT. This codes for CASSPLPGLGEKLFF.

This clonotype was seen more than once but under ten times. This chain uses TRBV14 with TRBJ2-7; D is possibly TRBD1 (6 bases). V shed 4 bases and J shed 12 bases, with 16 bases lying between them. The CDR3 runs to 12 residues. Germline lookup yields CDR1 SGHDN and CDR2 FVKESK. CDR3 protein: CASSPQGHGWYF. In DNA, the CDR3 is TGTGCCAGCAGCCCCCAGGGACACGGGTGGTACTTC.

V is TRBV10-2 and J is TRBJ2-5, with D tentatively TRBD2 (5 bases). The end of the DNA fits TRBJ2-7 better, so the J call may be wrong. The CDR3 loop spans 14 amino acids. Germline assignment: CDR1 WSHSY and CDR2 SAAADI. CDR3 amino acids: CASSESVGGGEQYF. The CDR3 region has the DNA TGCGCCAGCAGTGAGTCCGTGGGCGGAGGCGAGCAGTACTTC.

The chain couples TRBV27 to TRBJ2-7, with 10 bases lining up with TRBD1. Germline-derived CDR1 and CDR2 are MNHEY and SMNVEV (reference sequence). The CDR3 has 19 amino acids. The ends lost 3 bases at V and 0 bases at J; junction bases unmatched: 14. CDR3 nucleotide sequence: TGTGCCAGCAGTTTGGCCGGGACAGGGGTGGAGAGGGGCTCCTACGAGCAGTACTTC. Amino acids: CASSLAGTGVERGSYEQYF.

This chain uses TRBV7-9 with TRBJ1-1, with a weak D call TRBD1 (5 bases). V lost 5 bases and J 1 base, leaving 17 bases between the germline ends. Germline V gene data show CDR1 as SEHNR and CDR2 as FQNEAQ (reference sequence). The length of the CDR3 is 16 residues. The CDR3: CASSPGRVRGNTEAFF. The CDR3 DNA sequence: TGTGCCAGCAGCCCCGGGAGGGTAAGGGGGAACACTGAAGCTTTCTTT.

Of note for this clonotype: Germline and junction disagree at one end, which may indicate a read error. The V and J genes are TRBV5-1 and TRBJ2-5; D possibly corresponds to TRBD2 (5 bases). CDR1 and CDR2 from the germline V gene are SGHRS and YFSETQ. The CDR3 is made up of 13 amino acids. CDR3 loop: CASNFSAEESQYF. CDR3 nucleotide sequence: TGCGCCAGCAACTTCTCAGCGGAAGAGTCCCAGTACTTC.

The chain recombines TRBV7-9 with TRBJ2-5; the match to TRBD2 covers 8 bases. Germline V gene sequence: CDR1 SEHNR, CDR2 FQNEAQ (reference sequence). J was trimmed by 3 bases and V by 2 bases; bases with no gene match: 8. The CDR3 sequence is 16 residues long. Here the CDR3 reads CASSLLTSEAEETQYF. The CDR3 DNA reads TGTGCCAGCAGCTTATTGACTAGCGAGGCCGAAGAGACCCAGTACTTC.

This rearrangement joins TRBV28 to TRBJ2-5, with 10 bases that match TRBD1. Germline CDR1 reads MDHEN; CDR2 reads SYDVKM. The CDR3 runs to 16 residues. J was trimmed by 1 base and V by 6 bases; bases with no gene match: 8. CDR3 amino acids: CASSSLGTGAQETQYF. The CDR3 DNA is TGTGCCAGCAGCTCTCTCGGGACAGGGGCCCAAGAGACCCAGTACTTC. Filled out from reference TRBV28 and TRBJ2-5, the complete variable domain reads DVKVTQSSRYLVKRTGEKVFLECVQDMDHENMFWYRQDPGLGLRLIYFSYDVKMKEKGDIPEGYSVSREKKERFSLILESASTNQTSMYLCASSSLGTGAQETQYFGPGTRLLVL.

V usage is TRBV6-6 and J usage is TRBJ2-5; 7 bases are shared with TRBD2. The V gene end was trimmed by 5 bases and the J gene end by 2 bases; junction bases not matched to a gene: 8. The CDR3 is 15 amino acids. The germline V gene encodes CDR1 MNHNY and CDR2 SVGAGI (reference sequence). In DNA form, the CDR3 reads TGTGCCAGCAGTGGCGGGGGACGGAAGCAAGAGACCCAGTACTTC. Its protein is CASSGGGRKQETQYF.

This clonotype has only a few counts. The CDR3 here is CASSEQGYEQFF. The CDR3 DNA sequence: TGTGCCAGCAGTGAACAGGGCTATGAGCAGTTCTTC. V is TRBV2 and J is TRBJ2-1, with D perhaps TRBD1 (5 bases). CDR3 length: 12 amino acids. V was shortened by 2 bases and J by 8 bases, with 7 bases between the two germline ends. The germline CDR1 and CDR2 sequences are SNHLY and FYNNEI.

The V call is TRBV6-6, the J call TRBJ1-4; D is ambiguous. Trimming pared 0 bases from V and 8 bases from J, leaving 10 bases between. The CDR3 is made up of 14 amino acids. The germline gives CDR1 MNHNY, CDR2 SVGAGI (reference sequence). CDR3 sequence: CASSYSSSREKLFF. The CDR3 nucleotides read TGTGCCAGCAGTTACTCGTCCTCCCGGGAAAAACTGTTTTTT.

The chain combines TRBV29-1 with TRBJ2-1, with D hard to call. V was cut by 0 bases and J by 1 base, with 7 bases left in between. CDR3 size: 14 residues. CDR1 SQVTM and CDR2 ANQGSEA come from the germline V gene. The CDR3 DNA reads TGCAGCGTTGAAGATGGCCTATCCTACAATGAGCAGTTCTTC. Residues: CSVEDGLSYNEQFF.

This sequence joins TRBV29-1 and TRBJ1-2; possible D gene TRBD1, 6 bases. Trimming stripped 5 bases from V and 8 bases from J, with 21 bases between. Germline CDR1 SQVTM, CDR2 ANQGSEA. This CDR3 spans 14 amino acids. CDR3 coding DNA: TGCAGCGTTCTGGTGGGGGCGTCAGGGAACGGCTACACCTTC. Translated: CSVLVGASGNGYTF.

The chain has TRBV11-2 and TRBJ2-7; D is undetermined. Trimming took 1 base from V and 9 from J, leaving 13 bases between them. The CDR3 spans 13 residues. CDR1 is SGHAT, CDR2 FQNNGV, per germline. Here the CDR3 reads CASSLAFYERQYF. Written as DNA, the CDR3 is TGTGCCAGCAGCTTAGCATTCTACGAGCGGCAGTACTTC.

The chain couples TRBV10-3 to TRBJ2-5; TRBD1 aligns across 12 bases. The J call is uncertain, as TRBJ2-7 better fits the DNA end. CDR3 length: 14 amino acids. Germline CDR1 is ENHRY and CDR2 is SYGVKD. The CDR3 DNA reads TGTGCCATTAGGGACAGGGGGCACTCCTACGAGCAGTACTTC. Translating gives CAIRDRGHSYEQYF.

The V and J genes are TRBV4-1 and TRBJ2-5; 8 bases align to TRBD1. The CDR3 runs 16 residues. V lost 0 bases and J lost 5; bases outside the gene matches: 8. Germline CDR1 MGHRA, CDR2 YSYEKL. The CDR3 loop is CASSQETQGAHETQYF. The CDR3 nucleotides read TGCGCCAGCAGCCAAGAAACCCAGGGGGCGCATGAGACCCAGTACTTC.

V is TRBV20-1 and J is TRBJ2-3; D possibly corresponds to TRBD2 (6 bases). Trimming removed 7 bases at V and 1 base at J, with 15 bases between. Germline V gives CDR1 DFQATT, CDR2 SNEGSKA (reference sequence). The CDR3 covers 14 residues. Here the CDR3 DNA reads TGCAGTGTGACGGGGGACCTACGCACAGATACGCAGTATTTT. It translates to CSVTGDLRTDTQYF.

The V gene is TRBV4-1, the J gene TRBJ2-1; the match to TRBD1 covers 8 bases. The CDR3 sequence is 16 residues long. CDR1 is MGHRA and CDR2 is YSYEKL in the germline V gene. V lost 3 bases and J lost 8; bases outside the gene matches: 12. The DNA of the CDR3 is TGCGCCAGCAGCCAGAGAGGGTGGACAGGGAGCTATGAGCAGTTCTTC. Its protein product is CASSQRGWTGSYEQFF.

CDR3 sequence reads: CANSGGAGSIQYF. The CDR3 DNA reads TGTGCCAATAGCGGGGGGGCCGGTTCCATTCAGTACTTC. The V and J genes are TRBV6-1 and TRBJ2-4; 11 positions agree with TRBD2. With V trimmed by 10 bases and J by 9 bases, 8 bases remained unmatched. Germline V CDR1 and CDR2: MNHNS, SASEGT. This CDR3 comprises 13 residues.

This clonotype has more than one count but fewer than ten. V gene TRBV10-2 combines with J gene TRBJ1-3, with unresolved D. Deletions cut 2 bases from V and 0 bases from J, with 14 bases between. The length of the CDR3 is 17 residues. Germline CDR1 reads WSHSY; CDR2 reads SAAADI. The CDR3 loop is CASSERADPSSGNTIYF. CDR3 in DNA: TGCGCCAGCAGTGAGAGGGCGGATCCTAGCTCTGGAAACACCATATATTTT.

The V call is TRBV6-1, the J call TRBJ2-5; D unclear. The end of the DNA fits TRBJ2-1 better, so the J call may be wrong. Germline assignment: CDR1 MNHNS and CDR2 SASEGT. The CDR3 is 14 residues long. The CDR3 here is CASSELTMRNEQFF. Here the CDR3 DNA reads TGTGCCAGCAGTGAATTGACAATGCGAAATGAGCAGTTCTTC.

This clonotype has more than one count but fewer than ten. The J gene is TRBJ2-4, the V gene TRBV19; TRBD1 agrees at 12 bases. V dropped 9 bases and J dropped 9; count of bases not matched to a gene: 9. The germline V gene has CDR1 LNHDA and CDR2 SQIVND (reference sequence). The CDR3 is 14 residues long. The CDR3, as DNA: TGTGCCAGCCGTCGAGGGACAGGGGGCAGCATTCAGTACTTC. As protein: CASRRGTGGSIQYF.

This clonotype was seen more than once but under ten times. The J gene is TRBJ1-2, the V gene TRBV9, with D perhaps TRBD1 (6 bases). This CDR3 spans 13 amino acids. CDR1 and CDR2 from the germline V gene are SGDLS and YYNGEE. Deletions cut 2 bases from V and 5 bases from J, with 10 bases between. The CDR3 here is CASSVQGPYGYTF. In nucleotides, the CDR3 is TGTGCCAGCAGCGTCCAGGGGCCTTATGGCTACACCTTC.

This clonotype has just a few counts. CDR3 residues: CASSLGLVSPETQYF. The DNA for the CDR3 is TGCGCCAGCAGCTTGGGGTTGGTGTCACCGGAGACCCAGTACTTC. The gene calls are TRBV5-1 and TRBJ2-5; no clear D gene. V shed 0 bases and J shed 5 bases, with 14 bases lying between them. This CDR3 has 15 residues. Looked up from germline, CDR1 is SGHRS and CDR2 is YFSETQ.

This chain joins TRBV10-3 and TRBJ2-5; D is tentatively TRBD1 or TRBD2 (6 bases each). The CDR3 is 15 residues long. Germline V gives CDR1 ENHRY, CDR2 SYGVKD. Trimming shortened V by 6 bases and J by 0 bases, and 14 bases separated the two germline ends. In DNA form, the CDR3 reads TGTGCCATCAGGGAAAGGGGGGAGTACCAAGAGACCCAGTACTTC. Amino acids: CAIRERGEYQETQYF.

The rearrangement uses TRBV11-2 and TRBJ2-1; D not resolved. V lost 3 bases and J 7 bases, leaving 13 bases between the germline ends. Per the germline V gene, CDR1 is SGHAT and CDR2 is FQNNGV. CDR3 size: 14 residues. The CDR3 DNA reads TGTGCCAGCAGCTTGCTCTCATTTTGGAATGAGCAGTTCTTC. Encoded protein: CASSLLSFWNEQFF. Full variable domain (remainder filled in from reference TRBV11-2 and TRBJ2-1): EAGVAQSPRYKIIEKRQSVAFWCNPISGHATLYWYQQILGQGPKLLIQFQNNGVVDDSQLPKDRFSAERLKGVDSTLKIQPAKLEDSAVYLCASSLLSFWNEQFFGPGTRLTVL.